The clone carrying this TCR beta chain appeared once. Its antigen is unknown. At the DNA level, this CDR3 is encoded by other sequences in the same sample as well. This record belongs to a study of identifying expanded T cells in peripheral blood. Whole-study results and caveats: Two-week clone count variance significantly increased as total template count grew. Technical replicates showed roughly 1.2 changed clones; around two weeks 15 to 20; four weeks 19.

This CDR3 region has 18 residues. Trimming shortened V by 0 bases and J by 0 bases, and 15 bases separated the two germline ends. Germline-derived CDR1 and CDR2 are SGHNT and YENEEA. Produced via immunoSEQ multiplex PCR; TCRdb's table is partial and in-frame only. The table records more than 90,000 clones, around 90% of them present only once. During the collection period, no donor immune events like infections were recorded. The receptor was isolated from a person aged 18 to 75 in good health. The sample comprised blood. The rearrangement joins TRBV11-3 to TRBJ2-1; possibly TRBD1 for D (6 bases). The CDR3 spells CASSLDQGGTSSYNEQFF. DNA for the CDR3: TGTGCCAGCAGCTTAGATCAGGGTGGGACAAGCTCCTACAATGAGCAGTTCTTC.